The sequence of this T cell receptor beta chain was determined in a study of blood T cell repertoires in COVID-19. CDR3 size: 15 residues. In germline, CDR1 is MDHEN, CDR2 SYDVKM. Trimming cost V 7 bases and J 0 bases, with 15 bases left between them. The repertoire was sequenced with immunoSEQ multiplex PCR; TCRdb's copy has only in-frame clones and lacks some. The sample consists of some 170,000 clones, 75% to 85% of them appearing once. This TCR was sampled from a human donor in a cohort sampled during active COVID-19. Sequenced: peripheral blood. The rearrangement joins TRBV28 to TRBJ1-1; D is unclear. In DNA, the CDR3 is TGTGCCAGCAACAAGAGACAAAGGATGAACACTGAAGCTTTCTTT. This codes for CASNKRQRMNTEAFF.